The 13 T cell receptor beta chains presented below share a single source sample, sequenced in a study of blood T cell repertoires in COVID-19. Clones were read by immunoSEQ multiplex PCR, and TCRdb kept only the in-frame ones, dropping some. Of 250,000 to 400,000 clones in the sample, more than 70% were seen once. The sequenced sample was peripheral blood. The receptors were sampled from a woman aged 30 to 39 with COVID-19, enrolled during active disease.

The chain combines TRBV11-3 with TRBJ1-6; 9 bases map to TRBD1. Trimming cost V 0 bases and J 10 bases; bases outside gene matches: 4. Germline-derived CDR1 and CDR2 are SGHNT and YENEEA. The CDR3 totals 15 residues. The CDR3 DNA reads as TGTGCCAGCAGCTTAGACGGACAGGGGCGCTCACCCCTCCACTTT. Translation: CASSLDGQGRSPLHF.

CDR3 DNA sequence: TGTGCCAGCAGTTTCGCGGGATATGGCACTGAAGCTTTCTTT. This gives the protein CASSFAGYGTEAFF. The V gene is TRBV28, the J gene TRBJ1-1, with D uncertain. The V gene lost 3 bases and the J gene lost 4 bases, with 12 bases spanning the gap. Germline CDR1 is MDHEN and CDR2 is SYDVKM. The CDR3 loop spans 14 amino acids.

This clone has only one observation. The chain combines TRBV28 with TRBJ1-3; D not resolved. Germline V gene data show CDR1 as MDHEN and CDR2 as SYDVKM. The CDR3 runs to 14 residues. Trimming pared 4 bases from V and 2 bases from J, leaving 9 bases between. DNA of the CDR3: TGTGCCAGCAGTTCCATGACTACTGGAAACACCATATATTTT. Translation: CASSSMTTGNTIYF.

This CDR3 is CASSIGGRALSGNTIYF. The CDR3 nucleotides read TGTGCCAGTAGTATAGGTGGCAGGGCCCTATCTGGAAACACCATATATTTT. V is TRBV19 and J is TRBJ1-3, with TRBD1 as a possible D gene (5 bases). V lost 1 base, J lost 1 base, and 14 bases lay in between. Germline V gives CDR1 LNHDA, CDR2 SQIVND (reference sequence). The CDR3 has 17 amino acids.

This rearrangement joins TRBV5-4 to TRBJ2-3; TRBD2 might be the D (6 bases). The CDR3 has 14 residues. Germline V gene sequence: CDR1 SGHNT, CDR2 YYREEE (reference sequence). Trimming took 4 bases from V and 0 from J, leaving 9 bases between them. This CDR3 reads CASSRDSSTDTQYF. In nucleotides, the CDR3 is TGTGCCAGCAGCCGGGACTCAAGCACAGATACGCAGTATTTT. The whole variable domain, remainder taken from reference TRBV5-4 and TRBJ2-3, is ETGVTQSPTHLIKTRGQQVTLRCSSQSGHNTVSWYQQALGQGPQFIFQYYREEENGRGNFPPRFSGLQFPNYSSELNVNALELDDSALYLCASSRDSSTDTQYFGPGTRLTVL.

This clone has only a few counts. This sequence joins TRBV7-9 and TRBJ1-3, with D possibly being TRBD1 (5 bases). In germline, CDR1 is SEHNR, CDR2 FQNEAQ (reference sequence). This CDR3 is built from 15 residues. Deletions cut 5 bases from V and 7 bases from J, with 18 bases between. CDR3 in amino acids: CASSTNDGHRNTIYF. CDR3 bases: TGTGCCAGCAGCACCAACGACGGGCACAGGAACACCATATATTTT.

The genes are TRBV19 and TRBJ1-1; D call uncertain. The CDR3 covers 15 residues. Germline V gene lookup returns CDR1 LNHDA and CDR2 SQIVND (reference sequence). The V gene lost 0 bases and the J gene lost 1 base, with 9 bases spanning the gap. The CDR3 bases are TGTGCCAGTAGTATAGATGCGGGGAGGAACACTGAAGCTTTCTTT. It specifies CASSIDAGRNTEAFF.

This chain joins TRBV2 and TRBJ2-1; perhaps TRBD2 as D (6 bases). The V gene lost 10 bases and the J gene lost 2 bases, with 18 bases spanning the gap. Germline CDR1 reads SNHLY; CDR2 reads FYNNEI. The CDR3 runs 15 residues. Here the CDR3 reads CATALKTGAYNEQFF. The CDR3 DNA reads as TGTGCCACCGCCTTAAAGACGGGGGCCTACAATGAGCAGTTCTTC.

The CDR3 spells CASSFSRDRNLYGYTF. The CDR3 DNA sequence: TGTGCCAGCAGTTTCAGCCGGGACAGGAACCTCTATGGCTACACCTTC. This rearrangement joins TRBV27 to TRBJ1-2, with 8 bases that match TRBD1. Trimming took 3 bases from V and 4 from J; bases not matched to a gene: 10. The CDR3 covers 16 residues. In germline, CDR1 is MNHEY, CDR2 SMNVEV (reference sequence).

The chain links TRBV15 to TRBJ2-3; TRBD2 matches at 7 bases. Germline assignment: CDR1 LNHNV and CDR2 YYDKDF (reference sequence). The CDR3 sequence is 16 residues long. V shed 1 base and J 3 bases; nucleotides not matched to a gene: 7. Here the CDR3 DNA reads TGTGCCACCAGCAGAGTGCGGGCGGGGGTTACAGATACGCAGTATTTT. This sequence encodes CATSRVRAGVTDTQYF.

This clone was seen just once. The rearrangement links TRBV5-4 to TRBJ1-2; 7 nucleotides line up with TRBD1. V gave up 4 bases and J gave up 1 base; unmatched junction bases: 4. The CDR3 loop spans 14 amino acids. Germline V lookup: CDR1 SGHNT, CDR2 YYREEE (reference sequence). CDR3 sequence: CASSRDSFNYGYTF. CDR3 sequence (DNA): TGTGCCAGCAGCAGGGACAGTTTTAACTATGGCTACACCTTC.

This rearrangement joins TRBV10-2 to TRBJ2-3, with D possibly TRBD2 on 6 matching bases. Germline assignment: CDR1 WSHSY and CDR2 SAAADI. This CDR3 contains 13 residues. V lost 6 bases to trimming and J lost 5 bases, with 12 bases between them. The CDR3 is CASRRDGLDTQYF. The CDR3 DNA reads TGCGCCAGCAGGCGGGATGGGTTAGATACGCAGTATTTT.

The CDR3 loop is CASSQPGQRNTIYF. As DNA, the CDR3 is TGCGCCAGCAGCCAGCCGGGACAGCGGAACACCATATATTTT. The chain links TRBV4-1 to TRBJ1-3; TRBD1 agrees at 7 bases. The CDR3 is 14 amino acids. Germline-derived CDR1 and CDR2 are MGHRA and YSYEKL. The ends lost 3 bases at V and 7 bases at J; junction bases unmatched: 6.